A selection of T cell receptor beta chains follows, all from one sample in a study of blood T cells in healthy people across ages. TCRdb processed the 5' RACE reads anew with MiXCR; each CDR3 protein has one entry. The table shows about 900,000 distinct CDR3 sequences, with about 48% occurring only once. The sample comprised blood. These receptors came from a man younger than 45 in good health. CDR3s leave out the opening cysteine and the closing phenylalanine or tryptophan. Fields, in order: clone size, V gene, J gene, CDR3 protein. Rows give clone size only sometimes, using once, few, many, or a class for an expanded clone.

few,TRBV5-6,TRBJ1-1,ASSKTGTPTEAF
NA,TRBV20-1,TRBJ2-3,SAPRGGSDTQY
few,TRBV6-5,TRBJ2-5,ASSYRDLETQY
few,TRBV5-1,TRBJ1-5,ASSLEVDQPQH
NA,TRBV4-2,TRBJ2-1,ASSRDSGVNEQF
NA,TRBV12-3/TRBV12-4,TRBJ1-2,ASSLGSGDRVSWSYGYT
NA,TRBV28,TRBJ2-2,APVGLRGGELF
NA,TRBV6-5,TRBJ2-1,ASSTGGQGYNEQF
few,TRBV4-3,TRBJ2-1,ASSQERLDPDNEQF
NA,TRBV3-1,TRBJ2-4,ASSHGDRGAKNIQY
NA,TRBV20-1,TRBJ2-3,SARDLTSGATDTQY
NA,TRBV6-5,TRBJ2-7,ASSYSLPSDHTFYEQY
NA,TRBV12-3/TRBV12-4,TRBJ2-1,ASKGQIYNEQF
NA,TRBV28,NA,ASSLDVLPLEQY
NA,TRBV3-1,TRBJ2-1,ASSRVSTYNEQF
NA,TRBV7-3,TRBJ2-1,ASSLQRTGNNEQF
few,TRBV12-3/TRBV12-4,TRBJ1-2,ASSFVGVDGYT
few,TRBV20-1,TRBJ2-5,SARDLGTGKETQY
NA,TRBV20-1,TRBJ1-2,SAAAAYGYT
few,TRBV7-2,TRBJ2-1,ASSSSGTANEQF
NA,TRBV7-6,NA,ASTPTGPSYNEQY
NA,TRBV4-1,TRBJ2-7,ASSQDSGSTHEQY
once,TRBV6-5,TRBJ2-3,ASSRTSGGAIDTQY
once,TRBV29-1,TRBJ2-1,SARQGSGETQF
NA,TRBV4-3,TRBJ2-7,ASSQEAGWDEQY
NA,TRBV12-3/TRBV12-4,TRBJ2-1,ASTLGGTGGNEQF
few,TRBV6-1,TRBJ2-3,ASRGERPLTDTQY
few,TRBV3-1,TRBJ2-1,ASSQLPDSYNEQF
NA,TRBV3-1,TRBJ2-6,ASSLQGYSGASVLT
NA,TRBV5-1,TRBJ1-1,ASSPGQGEGTEAF